This T cell receptor (beta chain) was identified in a study of T-cell reconstitution after alpha-beta-depleted transplantation in children. The V segment lost 3 bases and the J segment 2 bases; nucleotides outside the gene matches: 5. The germline V gene encodes CDR1 DFQATT and CDR2 SNEGSKA (reference sequence). The CDR3 totals 14 residues. Molecular barcoding with unique molecular identifiers was used for the TCRbeta library. Each CDR3 protein gets one entry after TCRdb re-called the PCR reads with MiXCR. The table shows 600,000 to 700,000 distinct CDR3 sequences, with around a sixth occurring only once.

The input for sequencing was PBMCs from the stem cell graft donor, taken from the stem cell graft. The chain links TRBV20-1 to TRBJ2-3; 7 positions match TRBD2. This clonotype was obtained from a human donor who donated a stem cell graft to a child with acute myeloid leukemia. The CDR3 loop reads CSASRGDLTDTQYF. For the CDR3, the DNA is TGCAGTGCTAGCCGGGGGGACCTCACAGATACGCAGTATTTT.